The 22 T cell receptor beta chains reported below all come from one sample, sequenced in a study of blood T cell repertoires in COVID-19 (dated by TCRdb to 2020 to 2021). Receptors were amplified or captured by the immunoSEQ multiplex PCR assay. Sourced from immuneACCESS, this table was stored by TCRdb with only in-frame sequences that have V and J called. A share of the clones is absent; for the studies checked, an unresolved V gene accounts for under half, and the remainder has no known explanation. Present in this sample are 200,000 to 250,000 clones, 75% to 85% of which were seen just once. The ten largest make up approximately 5.6% of the sample. Source material: peripheral blood. Source of these receptors: a woman between 65 and 79 years old with COVID-19, enrolled during active disease.

This rearrangement joins TRBV18 to TRBJ2-1; 9 bases match TRBD2. V lost 3 bases to trimming and J lost 3 bases; unmatched junction nucleotides: 6. The CDR3 spans 16 residues. CDR1 and CDR2 (germline): KGHSH, LQKENI. The CDR3 loop is CASSPNLAGIYNEQFF. The DNA of the CDR3 is TGTGCCAGCTCACCGAATCTAGCGGGGATCTACAATGAGCAGTTCTTC.

The rearrangement joins TRBV11-2 to TRBJ2-7, with TRBD1 identical over 7 bases. The CDR3 has 14 amino acids. From germline, CDR1 is SGHAT and CDR2 FQNNGV. J lost 0 bases, V lost 5 bases, and 4 bases had no gene match. CDR3 in DNA: TGTGCCAGCAGCCGGACAGGAAACTCCTACGAGCAGTACTTC. Its protein product is CASSRTGNSYEQYF. Looking up the rest from reference TRBV11-2 and TRBJ2-7 gives the full variable domain: EAGVAQSPRYKIIEKRQSVAFWCNPISGHATLYWYQQILGQGPKLLIQFQNNGVVDDSQLPKDRFSAERLKGVDSTLKIQPAKLEDSAVYLCASSRTGNSYEQYFGPGTRLTVT.

V and J are TRBV10-3 and TRBJ1-1; possibly TRBD1 for D (6 bases). There are 15 residues in the CDR3. Trimming removed 10 bases from V and 4 bases from J, with 22 bases in between. Germline V gene data show CDR1 as ENHRY and CDR2 as SYGVKD. The CDR3 sequence: CATRIKQGMGTEAFF. In DNA, the CDR3 is TGTGCCACCCGTATTAAACAGGGAATGGGCACTGAAGCTTTCTTT.

The chain joins TRBV28 to TRBJ2-7, with D maybe TRBD1 (6 bases). The CDR3 sequence is 14 residues long. With 4 bases removed from V and 2 bases from J, the gap between germline ends came to 12 bases. The germline V gene encodes CDR1 MDHEN and CDR2 SYDVKM. In DNA form, the CDR3 reads TGTGCCAGCAGTTGGGACATACAAACCTACGAGCAGTACTTC. Translated, it gives CASSWDIQTYEQYF.

The rearrangement joins TRBV18 to TRBJ1-1, with a weak D call TRBD1 (5 bases). V shed 2 bases and J shed 5 bases, with 18 bases lying between them. The CDR3 totals 16 residues. Germline V gene lookup returns CDR1 KGHSH and CDR2 LQKENI. The DNA of the CDR3 is TGTGCCAGCTCACCAAGGACACCCTCTTTCGGAACTGAAGCTTTCTTT. Its translation is CASSPRTPSFGTEAFF.

The rearrangement uses TRBV5-1 and TRBJ1-5; maybe TRBD1 (5 bases). The germline V gene has CDR1 SGHRS and CDR2 YFSETQ. CDR3 size: 14 residues. Trimming removed 4 bases from V and 4 bases from J, with 12 bases in between. CDR3 sequence reads: CASSGGDLNQPQHF. CDR3 nucleotide sequence: TGCGCCAGCAGCGGGGGGGACCTAAATCAGCCCCAGCATTTT.

This sequence joins TRBV28 and TRBJ2-7; 10 bases line up with TRBD1. Losses at the gene ends were 6 bases for V and 3 bases for J; bases not matched to a gene: 2. CDR3 size: 13 residues. Germline values: CDR1 MDHEN, CDR2 SYDVKM. The CDR3 DNA is TGTGCCAGCAGGACAGGGGGCCGCTACGAGCAGTACTTC. It yields the protein CASRTGGRYEQYF.

This CDR3 is CATLGGDLGGTEAFF. Written as DNA, the CDR3 is TGTGCCACCTTGGGAGGAGACTTGGGGGGCACTGAAGCTTTCTTT. The rearrangement uses TRBV28 and TRBJ1-1, with a weak D call TRBD1 (5 bases). CDR1 and CDR2 from the germline V gene are MDHEN and SYDVKM. The CDR3 spans 15 residues. Trimming took 10 bases from V and 4 from J, leaving 22 bases between them.

This clone was observed a handful of times. This rearrangement joins TRBV6-1 to TRBJ1-2; the D is unclear. From germline, CDR1 is MNHNS and CDR2 SASEGT. The ends were cut back, 3 bases at V and 4 bases at J, with 3 bases in the middle. This CDR3 spans 11 amino acids. The CDR3 region is CASSDSYGYTF. Here the CDR3 DNA reads TGTGCCAGCAGTGACAGCTATGGCTACACCTTC.

This chain uses TRBV24-1 with TRBJ2-7, with D hard to call. The germline V gene has CDR1 KGHDR and CDR2 SFDVKD. Trimming cost V 4 bases and J 6 bases, with 12 bases left between them. There are 13 residues in the CDR3. CDR3 in DNA: TGTGCCACCAGTGACGTCAGGCTCGGCGAGCAGTACTTC. This translates into CATSDVRLGEQYF.

The chain combines TRBV10-1 with TRBJ2-5; 11 nucleotides line up with TRBD2. The trim removed 1 base at V and 4 bases at J, leaving 14 bases unmatched. CDR3 length: 19 residues. Germline V gene data show CDR1 as WNHNN and CDR2 as SYGVQD (reference sequence). CDR3 DNA sequence: TGCGCCAGCAGTGAGTGGAGGTTAGCGGGAGGGCTAGTTAGAGAGACCCAGTACTTC. Protein product: CASSEWRLAGGLVRETQYF.

The chain has TRBV19 and TRBJ2-3, with 10 positions matching TRBD2. The CDR3 is 14 residues long. Trimming cost V 7 bases and J 5 bases; bases outside gene matches: 6. Per the germline V gene, CDR1 is LNHDA and CDR2 is SQIVND (reference sequence). CDR3 loop: CASIPSGSQDTQYF. CDR3 DNA: TGTGCCAGTATACCTAGCGGGAGTCAAGATACGCAGTATTTT.

The gene calls are TRBV6-6 and TRBJ1-1, with 7 positions matching TRBD1. CDR3 size: 14 residues. V shed 5 bases and J 8 bases; nucleotides not matched to a gene: 11. Germline V CDR1 and CDR2: MNHNY, SVGAGI (reference sequence). Written as DNA, the CDR3 is TGTGCCAGCAGTACTAGAACGACAGGGACCGAAGCTTTCTTT. It codes for CASSTRTTGTEAFF.

This chain uses TRBV2 with TRBJ1-5, with D possibly matching TRBD1 (5 bases). The CDR3 has 18 amino acids. V was clipped by 4 bases and J by 3 bases, with 22 bases between them. CDR1 is SNHLY and CDR2 is FYNNEI in the germline V gene. CDR3 nucleotide sequence: TGTGCCAGCAGTGTGGGGGGGAATTTGCGACAGTTCAATCAGCCCCAGCATTTT. It translates to CASSVGGNLRQFNQPQHF.

The gene calls are TRBV24-1 and TRBJ2-7, with 8 positions matching TRBD1. CDR1 is KGHDR and CDR2 is SFDVKD in the germline V gene. The V gene end was trimmed by 9 bases and the J gene end by 6 bases; junction bases not matched to a gene: 9. There are 13 residues in the CDR3. The CDR3 sequence: CATAQGASAEQYF. The CDR3 DNA follows: TGTGCCACCGCTCAGGGGGCGAGCGCCGAGCAGTACTTC.

CDR3 DNA: TGTGCCAGCAGTTACCCTCCCCGCGTCCCAGCGGGAGGGTTGGATACGCAGTATTTT. Translating gives CASSYPPRVPAGGLDTQYF. V usage is TRBV6-2 or TRBV6-3 and J usage is TRBJ2-3; 10 nucleotides align to TRBD2. Germline values: CDR1 MNHEY, CDR2 SVGEGT. The CDR3 loop spans 19 amino acids. Trimming at V came to 2 bases and at J to 6 bases, leaving 17 bases not matched to a gene.

The rearrangement uses TRBV5-8 and TRBJ1-2, with a tentative D call TRBD1 (6 bases). Germline V gives CDR1 SGHTS, CDR2 YDEGEE. With 1 base removed from V and 3 bases from J, the gap between germline ends came to 10 bases. CDR3 length: 14 residues. In nucleotides, the CDR3 is TGTGCCAGCAGCTTGCCGGGGGGCCACTATGGCTACACCTTC. This translates into CASSLPGGHYGYTF.

This chain uses TRBV11-2 with TRBJ2-1; tentatively, D is TRBD2 (6 bases). V was trimmed by 5 bases and J by 4 bases, leaving 15 bases between them. This CDR3 has 15 amino acids. Germline-derived CDR1 and CDR2 are SGHAT and FQNNGV. This CDR3 is CASSLGGGRYNEQFF. The CDR3 DNA reads as TGTGCCAGCAGCCTGGGTGGAGGGCGTTACAATGAGCAGTTCTTC.

This clone was counted once. This chain connects TRBV7-2 to TRBJ2-2; 10 nucleotides match TRBD1. V shed 4 bases, J shed 6 bases, and the junction held 14 bases outside the gene matches. This CDR3 has 18 amino acids. Germline-derived CDR1 and CDR2 are SGHTA and FQGNSA. The CDR3 DNA is TGTGCCAGCAGCTCCCAAACCCTGGGACAGGGGATCGCCGGGGAGCTGTTTTTT. It codes for CASSSQTLGQGIAGELFF.

This chain uses TRBV28 with TRBJ1-5; 8 nucleotides match TRBD1. Germline values: CDR1 MDHEN, CDR2 SYDVKM. This CDR3 is 16 amino acids long. The V and J ends lost 2 bases and 1 base, in that order; junction bases with no gene match: 4. CDR3 sequence reads: CASSLLTGGSNQPQHF. CDR3 bases: TGTGCCAGCAGTTTACTCACAGGGGGGAGCAATCAGCCCCAGCATTTT.

This clone showed up just once. The chain couples TRBV6-5 to TRBJ2-5, with 11 nucleotides matching TRBD2. The CDR3 sequence is 15 residues long. CDR1 and CDR2 from the germline V gene are MNHEY and SVGAGI. Trimming cost V 8 bases and J 5 bases; bases outside gene matches: 10. The chain's CDR3 is CASGALAGVPETQYF. CDR3 sequence (DNA): TGTGCCAGCGGGGCACTAGCGGGAGTGCCGGAGACCCAGTACTTC.

V and J are TRBV13 and TRBJ1-1; tentative D call: TRBD1 (5 bases). Germline-derived CDR1 and CDR2 are PRHDT and FYEKMQ (reference sequence). This CDR3 spans 13 amino acids. V was cut by 6 bases and J by 3 bases, with 11 bases left in between. The CDR3 region is CASSRRQHTEAFF. CDR3 DNA sequence: TGTGCCAGCAGTCGGAGACAGCACACTGAAGCTTTCTTT.